This T cell receptor (beta chain) was recovered during a study of blood T cell repertoires in COVID-19. The repertoire was sequenced with immunoSEQ multiplex PCR; TCRdb's copy has only in-frame clones and lacks some. The table includes under 250,000 clones, 75% to 90% detected once. The V end lost 11 bases, the J end lost 2 bases, and 15 bases lay between the germline ends. CDR3 size: 13 residues. The germline gives CDR1 MNHEY, CDR2 SMNVEV (reference sequence). The genes are TRBV27 and TRBJ1-1; D is undetermined. The source material was peripheral blood. The TCR comes from a woman in her 70s with COVID-19, enrolled during active disease. Written as DNA, the CDR3 is TGTGCCCCGGGGAGAGGGATAAACACTGAAGCTTTCTTT. Its protein product is CAPGRGINTEAFF.